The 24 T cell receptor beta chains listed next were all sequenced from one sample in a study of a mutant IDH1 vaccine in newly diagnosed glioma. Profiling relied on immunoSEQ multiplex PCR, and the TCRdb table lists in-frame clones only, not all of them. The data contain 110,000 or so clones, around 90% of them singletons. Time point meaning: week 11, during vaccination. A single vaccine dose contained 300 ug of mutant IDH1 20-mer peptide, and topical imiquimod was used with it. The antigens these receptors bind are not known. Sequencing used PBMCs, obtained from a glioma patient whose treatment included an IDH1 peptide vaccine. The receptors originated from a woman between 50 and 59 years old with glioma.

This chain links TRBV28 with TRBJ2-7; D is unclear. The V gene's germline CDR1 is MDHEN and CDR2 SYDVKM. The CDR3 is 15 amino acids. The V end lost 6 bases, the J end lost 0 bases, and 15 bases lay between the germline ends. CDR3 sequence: CASRPLSTSSYEQYF. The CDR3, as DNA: TGTGCCAGCAGACCCTTGAGCACCTCCTCCTACGAGCAGTACTTC. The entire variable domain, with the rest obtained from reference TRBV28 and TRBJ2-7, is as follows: DVKVTQSSRYLVKRTGEKVFLECVQDMDHENMFWYRQDPGLGLRLIYFSYDVKMKEKGDIPEGYSVSREKKERFSLILESASTNQTSMYLCASRPLSTSSYEQYFGPGTRLTVT.

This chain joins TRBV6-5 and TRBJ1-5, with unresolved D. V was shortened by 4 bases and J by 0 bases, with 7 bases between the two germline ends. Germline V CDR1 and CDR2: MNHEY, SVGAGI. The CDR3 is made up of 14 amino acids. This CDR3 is CASSSHSSNQPQHF. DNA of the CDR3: TGTGCCAGCAGTTCTCACAGTAGCAATCAGCCCCAGCATTTT.

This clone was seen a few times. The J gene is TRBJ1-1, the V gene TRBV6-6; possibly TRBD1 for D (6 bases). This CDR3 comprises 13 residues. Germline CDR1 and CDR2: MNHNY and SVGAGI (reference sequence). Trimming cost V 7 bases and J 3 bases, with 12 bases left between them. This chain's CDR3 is CASKQGMHTEAFF. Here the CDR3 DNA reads TGTGCCAGCAAACAGGGTATGCACACTGAAGCTTTCTTT.

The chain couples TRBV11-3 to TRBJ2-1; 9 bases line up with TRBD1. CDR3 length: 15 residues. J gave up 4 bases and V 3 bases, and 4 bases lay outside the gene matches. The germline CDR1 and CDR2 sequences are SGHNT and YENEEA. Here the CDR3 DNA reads TGTGCCAGCAGCTTTCGACAGGGGGGTTACAATGAGCAGTTCTTC. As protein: CASSFRQGGYNEQFF. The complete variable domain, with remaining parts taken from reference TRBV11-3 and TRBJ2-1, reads EAGVVQSPRYKIIEKKQPVAFWCNPISGHNTLYWYLQNLGQGPELLIRYENEEAVDDSQLPKDRFSAERLKGVDSTLKIQPAELGDSAVYLCASSFRQGGYNEQFFGPGTRLTVL.

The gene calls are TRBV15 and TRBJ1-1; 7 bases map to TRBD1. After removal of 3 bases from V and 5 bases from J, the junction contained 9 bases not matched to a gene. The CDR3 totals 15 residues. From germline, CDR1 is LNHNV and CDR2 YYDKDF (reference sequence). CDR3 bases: TGTGCCACCAGCAGGAGTCTAGACAGGGTAACTGAAGCTTTCTTT. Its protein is CATSRSLDRVTEAFF.

CDR3 loop: CAISERQLSYEQYF. CDR3 nucleotides: TGTGCCATCAGTGAGAGGCAGCTATCCTACGAGCAGTACTTC. The genes are TRBV10-3 and TRBJ2-7; D ambiguous. The CDR3 sequence is 14 residues long. Germline V gene lookup returns CDR1 ENHRY and CDR2 SYGVKD. V lost 2 bases to trimming and J lost 1 base, with 9 bases between them.

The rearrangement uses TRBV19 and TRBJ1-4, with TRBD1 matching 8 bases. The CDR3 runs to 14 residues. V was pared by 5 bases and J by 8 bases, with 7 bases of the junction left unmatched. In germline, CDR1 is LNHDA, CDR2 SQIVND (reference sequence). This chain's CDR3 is CASSSDRAEEKLFF. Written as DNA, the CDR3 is TGTGCCAGTAGTTCGGACAGGGCGGAGGAAAAACTGTTTTTT.

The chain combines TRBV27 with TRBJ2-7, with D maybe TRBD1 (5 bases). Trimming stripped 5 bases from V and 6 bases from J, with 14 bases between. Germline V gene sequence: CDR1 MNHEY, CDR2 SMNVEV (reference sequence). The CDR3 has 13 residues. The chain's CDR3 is CASSTQGYGEQYF. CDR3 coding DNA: TGTGCCAGCAGTACCCAGGGATATGGCGAGCAGTACTTC.

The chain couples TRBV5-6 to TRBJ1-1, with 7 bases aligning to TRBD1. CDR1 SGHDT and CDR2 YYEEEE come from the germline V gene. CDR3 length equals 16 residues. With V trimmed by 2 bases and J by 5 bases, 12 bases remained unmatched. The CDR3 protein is CASSFQPQGTGTEAFF. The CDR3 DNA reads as TGTGCCAGCAGCTTCCAACCACAGGGGACGGGAACTGAAGCTTTCTTT. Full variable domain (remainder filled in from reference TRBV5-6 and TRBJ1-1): DAGVTQSPTHLIKTRGQQVTLRCSPKSGHDTVSWYQQALGQGPQFIFQYYEEEERQRGNFPDRFSGHQFPNYSSELNVNALLLGDSALYLCASSFQPQGTGTEAFFGQGTRLTVV.

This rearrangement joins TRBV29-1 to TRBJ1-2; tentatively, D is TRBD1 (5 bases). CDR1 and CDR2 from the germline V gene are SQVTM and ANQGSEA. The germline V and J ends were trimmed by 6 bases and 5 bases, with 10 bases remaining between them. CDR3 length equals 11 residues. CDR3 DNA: TGCAGCGTGGCGGGGGGGTATGGCTACACCTTC. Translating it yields CSVAGGYGYTF.

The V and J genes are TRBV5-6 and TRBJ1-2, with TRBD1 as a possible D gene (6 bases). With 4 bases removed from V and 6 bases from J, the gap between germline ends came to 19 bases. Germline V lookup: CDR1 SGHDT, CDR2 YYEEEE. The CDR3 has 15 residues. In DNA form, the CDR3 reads TGTGCCAGCAGCCTGGGGACAAGTCCTCTCCATGGCTACACCTTC. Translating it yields CASSLGTSPLHGYTF.

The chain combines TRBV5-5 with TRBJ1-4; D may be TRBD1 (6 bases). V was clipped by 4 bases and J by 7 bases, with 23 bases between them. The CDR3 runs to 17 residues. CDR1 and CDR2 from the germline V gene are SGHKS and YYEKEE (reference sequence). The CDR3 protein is CASSPRLGGGRGEKLFF. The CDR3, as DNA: TGTGCCAGCAGCCCCAGACTGGGGGGCGGAAGGGGTGAAAAACTGTTTTTT. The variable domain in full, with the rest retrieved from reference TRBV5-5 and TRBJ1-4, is DAGVTQSPTHLIKTRGQQVTLRCSPISGHKSVSWYQQVLGQGPQFIFQYYEKEERGRGNFPDRFSARQFPNYSSELNVNALLLGDSALYLCASSPRLGGGRGEKLFFGSGTQLSVL.

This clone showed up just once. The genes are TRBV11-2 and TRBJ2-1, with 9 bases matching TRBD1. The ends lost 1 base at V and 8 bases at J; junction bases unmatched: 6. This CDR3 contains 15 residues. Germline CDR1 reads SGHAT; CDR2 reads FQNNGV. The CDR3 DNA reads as TGTGCCAGCAGCTTAGTGGACAGGGGTACCCATGAGCAGTTCTTC. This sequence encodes CASSLVDRGTHEQFF.

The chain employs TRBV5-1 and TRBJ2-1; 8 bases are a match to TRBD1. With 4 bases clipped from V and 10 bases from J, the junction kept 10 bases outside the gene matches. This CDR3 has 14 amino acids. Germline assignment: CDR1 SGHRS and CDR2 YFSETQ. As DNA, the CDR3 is TGCGCCAGCAGCGCCGGGACAGGTTTGTTGGAGCAGTTCTTC. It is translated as CASSAGTGLLEQFF. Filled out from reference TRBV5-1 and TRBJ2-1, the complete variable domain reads KAGVTQTPRYLIKTRGQQVTLSCSPISGHRSVSWYQQTPGQGLQFLFEYFSETQRNKGNFPGRFSGRQFSNSRSEMNVSTLELGDSALYLCASSAGTGLLEQFFGPGTRLTVL.

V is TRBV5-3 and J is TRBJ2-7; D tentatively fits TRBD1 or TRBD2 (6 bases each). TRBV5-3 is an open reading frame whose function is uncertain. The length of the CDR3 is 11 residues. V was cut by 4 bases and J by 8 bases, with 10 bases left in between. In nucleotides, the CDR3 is TGTGCCAGAAGCCCCGGGGGCCAGCAGTACTTC. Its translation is CARSPGGQQYF.

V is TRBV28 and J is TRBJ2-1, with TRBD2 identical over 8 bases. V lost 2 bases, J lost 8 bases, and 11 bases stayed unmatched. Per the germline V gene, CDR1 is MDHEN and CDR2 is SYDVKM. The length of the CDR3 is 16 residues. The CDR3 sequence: CASSLGGAGGSYEQFF. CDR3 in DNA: TGTGCCAGCAGTTTAGGCGGCGCGGGAGGAAGTTATGAGCAGTTCTTC.

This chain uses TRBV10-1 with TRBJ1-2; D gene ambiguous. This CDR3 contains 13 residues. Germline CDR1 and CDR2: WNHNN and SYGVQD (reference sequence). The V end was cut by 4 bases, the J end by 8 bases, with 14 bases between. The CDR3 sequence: CASSATARGGYTF. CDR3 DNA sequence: TGCGCCAGCAGTGCAACAGCCCGTGGGGGCTACACCTTC.

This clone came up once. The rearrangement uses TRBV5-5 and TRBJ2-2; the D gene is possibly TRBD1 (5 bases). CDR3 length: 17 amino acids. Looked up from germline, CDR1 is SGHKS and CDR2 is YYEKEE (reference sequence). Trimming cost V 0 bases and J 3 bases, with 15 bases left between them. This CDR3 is CASSLAVEGADTGELFF. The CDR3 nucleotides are TGTGCCAGCAGCTTGGCCGTCGAAGGGGCGGACACCGGGGAGCTGTTTTTT.

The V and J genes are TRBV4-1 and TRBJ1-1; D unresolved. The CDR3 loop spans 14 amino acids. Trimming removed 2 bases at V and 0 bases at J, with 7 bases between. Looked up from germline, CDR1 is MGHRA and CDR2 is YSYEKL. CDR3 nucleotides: TGCGCCAGCAGCCAACCGGTCGTGAACACTGAAGCTTTCTTT. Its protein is CASSQPVVNTEAFF.

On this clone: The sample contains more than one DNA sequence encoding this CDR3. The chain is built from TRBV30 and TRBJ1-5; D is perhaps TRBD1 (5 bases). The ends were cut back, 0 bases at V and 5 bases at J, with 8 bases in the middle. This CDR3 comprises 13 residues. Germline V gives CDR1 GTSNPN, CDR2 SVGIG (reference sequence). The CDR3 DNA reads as TGTGCCTGGAGTGTGCAGGGTGATCAGCCCCAGCATTTT. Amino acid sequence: CAWSVQGDQPQHF.

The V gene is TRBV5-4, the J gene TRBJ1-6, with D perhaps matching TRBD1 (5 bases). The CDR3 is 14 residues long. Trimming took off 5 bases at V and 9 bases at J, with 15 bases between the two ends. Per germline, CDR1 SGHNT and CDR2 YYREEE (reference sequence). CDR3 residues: CASSFDSKGSPLHF. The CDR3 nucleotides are TGTGCCAGCAGTTTCGACAGTAAGGGTTCACCCCTCCACTTT.

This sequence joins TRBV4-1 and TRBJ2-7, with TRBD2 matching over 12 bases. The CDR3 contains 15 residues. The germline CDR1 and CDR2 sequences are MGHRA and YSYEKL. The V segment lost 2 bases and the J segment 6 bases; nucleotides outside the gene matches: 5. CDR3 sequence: CASSQMGLAGGEQYF. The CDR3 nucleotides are TGCGCCAGCAGCCAAATGGGACTAGCGGGCGGCGAGCAGTACTTC.

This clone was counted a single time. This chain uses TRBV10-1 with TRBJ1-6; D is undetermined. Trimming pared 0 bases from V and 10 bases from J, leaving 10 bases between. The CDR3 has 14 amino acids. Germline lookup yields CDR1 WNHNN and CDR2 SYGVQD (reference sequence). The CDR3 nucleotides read TGCGCCAGCAGTGAGTCGTTCGGCGGGTCACCCCTCCACTTT. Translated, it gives CASSESFGGSPLHF.

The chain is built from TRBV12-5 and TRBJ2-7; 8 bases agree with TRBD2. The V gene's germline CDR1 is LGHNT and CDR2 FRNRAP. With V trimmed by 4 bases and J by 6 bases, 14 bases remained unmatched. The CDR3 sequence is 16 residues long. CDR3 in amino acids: CASGSLAGSPLREQYF. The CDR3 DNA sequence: TGTGCTAGTGGTTCCCTAGCGGGTAGCCCCCTCCGCGAGCAGTACTTC. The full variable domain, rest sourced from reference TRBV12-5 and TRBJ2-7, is DARVTQTPRHKVTEMGQEVTMRCQPILGHNTVFWYRQTMMQGLELLAYFRNRAPLDDSGMPKDRFSAEMPDATLATLKIQPSEPRDSAVYFCASGSLAGSPLREQYFGPGTRLTVT.